Sequencing of this T cell receptor beta chain was carried out in a study of cytomegalovirus exposure and HLA in healthy donors. The CDR3 length is 12 residues. The V and J ends lost 10 bases and 5 bases, in that order; junction bases with no gene match: 7. Germline CDR1 ENHRY, CDR2 SYGVKD. The PCR had 60 Vbeta and 13 Jbeta primers. The data were produced by immunoSEQ multiplex PCR, yet TCRdb's version contains in-frame clones alone and is incomplete. This sample yields 100,000 to 130,000 clones, of which approximately 79% are seen a single time; approximately 14% belongs to the top ten. The chain couples TRBV10-3 to TRBJ2-7; TRBD1 agrees at 8 bases. This clonotype originated in a middle-aged woman in good health and CMV-seropositive. The sequenced material came from PBMCs. DNA of the CDR3: TGTGCCACCAGACAGGGGAATAACGAGCAGTACTTC. Amino acids: CATRQGNNEQYF.